This TCR beta chain was sequenced in a study of identical twins. TCRdb processed the 5' RACE reads anew with MiXCR; each CDR3 protein has one entry. The sample has 500,000 to 650,000 distinct CDR3 sequences; about 7.6% are singletons. With no exceptions, donors were healthy Caucasians. This clonotype turned up a few times. The antigen remains unidentified. Study-wide results and limits: Where out-of-frame alpha sequences were twin-shared, they showed excess low generation probability.

Per the germline V gene, CDR1 is MGHDK and CDR2 is SYGVNS. The V and J ends lost 5 bases and 7 bases respectively, with 21 bases between them. The CDR3 is 16 residues long. The sample was also reused in another study, on yellow fever vaccine responses in identical twins.

This sequence joins TRBV25-1 and TRBJ2-1; D is perhaps TRBD2 (6 bases). The receptor was derived from a woman aged 18-29 years in good health. Sequencing used PBMCs. CDR3 in amino acids: CASSSTGVGLRNEQFF. The CDR3 coding sequence is TGTGCCAGCAGTTCCACGGGGGTGGGCTTAAGGAATGAGCAGTTCTTC.